What follows are 5 T cell receptor beta chains derived from one specimen sequenced in a study of blood T cell repertoires in COVID-19. Assay used: immunoSEQ multiplex PCR; TCRdb lists only in-frame clones, some missing. In the table there are 200,000 to 250,000 clones, roughly 80% of which are singletons. Sequencing used peripheral blood. Receptors were obtained from a woman older than 75 with COVID-19, enrolled during active disease.

The chain combines TRBV28 with TRBJ1-5; D is undetermined. CDR1 is MDHEN, CDR2 SYDVKM, per germline. V shed 6 bases and J shed 4 bases, with 10 bases lying between them. This CDR3 spans 13 amino acids. Written as DNA, the CDR3 is TGTGCCAGCAGGCAAACACCTAATCAGCCCCAGCATTTT. This sequence encodes CASRQTPNQPQHF.

The rearrangement links TRBV10-2 to TRBJ1-2; a weak D match, TRBD1 (5 bases). Germline CDR1 WSHSY, CDR2 SAAADI. There are 14 residues in the CDR3. Trimming shortened V by 8 bases and J by 6 bases, and 19 bases separated the two germline ends. CDR3 in DNA: TGCGCCAGCTTAGGCTCAGCGGGGGGTAATGGCTACACCTTC. Translation gives CASLGSAGGNGYTF.

This chain joins TRBV9 and TRBJ2-5; 10 nucleotides agree with TRBD2. The CDR3 has 15 amino acids. The germline CDR1 and CDR2 sequences are SGDLS and YYNGEE. V was pared by 4 bases and J by 5 bases, with 8 bases of the junction left unmatched. The CDR3 loop is CASSPRAGGPETQYF. In nucleotides, the CDR3 is TGTGCCAGCAGCCCCCGAGCGGGAGGGCCTGAGACCCAGTACTTC.

The gene calls are TRBV28 and TRBJ2-7; 8 bases map to TRBD2. Per the germline V gene, CDR1 is MDHEN and CDR2 is SYDVKM. Trimming at V came to 5 bases and at J to 3 bases, leaving 9 bases not matched to a gene. This CDR3 has 15 residues. Here the CDR3 reads CASSPSGTRGYEQYF. CDR3 DNA: TGTGCCAGCAGTCCAAGTGGGACTAGAGGCTACGAGCAGTACTTC.

The gene calls are TRBV24-1 and TRBJ1-5, with 8 bases identical to TRBD1. Looked up from germline, CDR1 is KGHDR and CDR2 is SFDVKD. Trimming at V came to 4 bases and at J to 0 bases, leaving 4 bases not matched to a gene. This CDR3 is built from 16 residues. CDR3 protein: CATSETGTGSNQPQHF. The CDR3 nucleotides are TGTGCCACCAGTGAAACCGGGACAGGTAGCAATCAGCCCCAGCATTTT.